The clone carrying this T cell receptor (beta chain) was detected many times. Its antigen is undetermined. This specimen belongs to a study of T-cell memory formation after mild COVID-19. There are 19 residues in the CDR3. Germline V gene data show CDR1 as MNHNY and CDR2 as SVGAGI (reference sequence). The V end lost 4 bases, the J end lost 0 bases, and 19 bases lay between the germline ends. TCRdb reanalysed the 5' RACE reads using MiXCR and keeps one entry per CDR3 protein. The profile shows more than 100,000 distinct CDR3 sequences, roughly 6% of them singletons. Broader study findings: Some SARS-CoV-2-responding clones were already detected in memory before infection. Contracting clones from day 15 to 85 had balanced CD4/CD8; later expanders favoured CD4+. Those CD4+ clones that contracted were mainly in CM and EM (CD8+ ones in EMRA).

The specimen was PBMCs or a T cell subset sorted from them (not recorded which). The sequence came from an adult woman who had mild COVID-19 (a few samples of this study predate the infection). Cell type and time point are not known. The chain links TRBV6-6 to TRBJ2-6, with D possibly matching TRBD1 (6 bases). The CDR3 sequence is CASSSISGTPDSGANVLTF. CDR3 nucleotides: TGTGCCAGCAGTTCCATCTCCGGGACACCGGACTCTGGGGCCAACGTCCTGACTTTC.